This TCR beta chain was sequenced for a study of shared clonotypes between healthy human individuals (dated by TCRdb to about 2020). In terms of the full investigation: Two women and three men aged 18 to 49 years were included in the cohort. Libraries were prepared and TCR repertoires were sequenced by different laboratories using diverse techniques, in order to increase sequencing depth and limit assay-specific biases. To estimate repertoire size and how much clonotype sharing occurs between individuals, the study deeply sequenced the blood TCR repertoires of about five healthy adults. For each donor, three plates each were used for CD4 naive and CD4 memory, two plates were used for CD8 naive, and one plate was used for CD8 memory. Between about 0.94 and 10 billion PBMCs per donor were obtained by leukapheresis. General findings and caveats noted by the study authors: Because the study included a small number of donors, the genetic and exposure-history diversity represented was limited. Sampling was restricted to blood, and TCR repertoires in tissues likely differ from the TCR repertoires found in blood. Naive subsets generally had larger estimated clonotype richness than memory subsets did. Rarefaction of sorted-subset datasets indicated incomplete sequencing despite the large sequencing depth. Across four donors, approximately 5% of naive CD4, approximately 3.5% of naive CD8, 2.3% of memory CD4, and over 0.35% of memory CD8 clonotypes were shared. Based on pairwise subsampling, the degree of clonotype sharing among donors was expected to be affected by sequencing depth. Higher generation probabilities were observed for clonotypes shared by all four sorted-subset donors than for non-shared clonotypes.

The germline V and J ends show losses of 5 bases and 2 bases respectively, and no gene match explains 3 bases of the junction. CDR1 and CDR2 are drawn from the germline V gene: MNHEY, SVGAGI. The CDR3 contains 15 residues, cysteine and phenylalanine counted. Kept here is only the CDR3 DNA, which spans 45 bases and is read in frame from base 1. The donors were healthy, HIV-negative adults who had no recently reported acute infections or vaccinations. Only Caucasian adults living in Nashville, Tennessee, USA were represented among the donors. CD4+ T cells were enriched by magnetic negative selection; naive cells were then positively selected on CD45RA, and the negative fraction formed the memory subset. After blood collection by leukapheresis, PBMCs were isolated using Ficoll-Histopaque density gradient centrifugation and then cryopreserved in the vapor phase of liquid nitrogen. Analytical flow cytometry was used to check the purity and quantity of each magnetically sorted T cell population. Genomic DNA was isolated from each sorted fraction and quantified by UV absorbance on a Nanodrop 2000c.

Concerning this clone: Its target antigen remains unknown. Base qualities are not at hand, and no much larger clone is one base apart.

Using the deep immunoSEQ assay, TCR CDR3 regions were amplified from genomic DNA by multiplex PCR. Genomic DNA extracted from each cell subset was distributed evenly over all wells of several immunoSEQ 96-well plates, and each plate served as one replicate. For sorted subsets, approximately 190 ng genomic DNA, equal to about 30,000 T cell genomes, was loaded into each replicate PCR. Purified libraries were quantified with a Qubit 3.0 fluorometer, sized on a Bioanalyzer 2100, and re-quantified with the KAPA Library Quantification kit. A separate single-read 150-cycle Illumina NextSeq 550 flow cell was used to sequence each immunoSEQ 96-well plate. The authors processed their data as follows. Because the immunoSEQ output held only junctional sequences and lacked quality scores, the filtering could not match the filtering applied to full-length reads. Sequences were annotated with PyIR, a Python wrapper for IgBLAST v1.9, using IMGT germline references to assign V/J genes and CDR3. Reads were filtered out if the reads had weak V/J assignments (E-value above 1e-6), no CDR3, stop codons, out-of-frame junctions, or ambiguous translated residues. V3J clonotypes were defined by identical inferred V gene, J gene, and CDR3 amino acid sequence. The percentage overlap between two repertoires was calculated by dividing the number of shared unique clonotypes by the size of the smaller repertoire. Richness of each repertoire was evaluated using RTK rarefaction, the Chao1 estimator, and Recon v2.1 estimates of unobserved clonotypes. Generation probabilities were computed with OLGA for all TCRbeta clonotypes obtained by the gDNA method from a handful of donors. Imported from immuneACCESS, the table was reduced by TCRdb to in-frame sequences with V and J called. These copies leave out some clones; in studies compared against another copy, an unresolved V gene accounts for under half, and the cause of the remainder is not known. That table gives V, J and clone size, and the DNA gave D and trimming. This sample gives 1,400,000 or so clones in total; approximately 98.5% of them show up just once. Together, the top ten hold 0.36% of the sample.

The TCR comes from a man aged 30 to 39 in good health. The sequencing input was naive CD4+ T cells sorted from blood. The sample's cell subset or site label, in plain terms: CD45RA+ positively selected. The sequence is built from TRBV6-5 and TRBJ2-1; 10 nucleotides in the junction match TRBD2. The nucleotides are TGTGCCAGCAGTCTAGCGGGAGTTCCCTACAATGAGCAGTTCTTC. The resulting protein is CASSLAGVPYNEQFF.